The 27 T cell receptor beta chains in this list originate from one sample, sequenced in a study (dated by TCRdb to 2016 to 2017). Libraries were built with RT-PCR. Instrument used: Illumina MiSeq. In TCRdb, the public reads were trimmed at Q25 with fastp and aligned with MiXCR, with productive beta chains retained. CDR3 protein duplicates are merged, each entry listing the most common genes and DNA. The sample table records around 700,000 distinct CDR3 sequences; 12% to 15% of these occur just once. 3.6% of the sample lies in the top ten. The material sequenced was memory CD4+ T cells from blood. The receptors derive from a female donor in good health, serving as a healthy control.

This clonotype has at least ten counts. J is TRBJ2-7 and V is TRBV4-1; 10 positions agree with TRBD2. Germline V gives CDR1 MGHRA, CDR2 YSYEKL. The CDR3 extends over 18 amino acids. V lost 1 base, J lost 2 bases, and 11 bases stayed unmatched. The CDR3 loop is CASSQVASGRAATYEQYF. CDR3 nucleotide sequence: TGCGCCAGCAGCCAAGTGGCGAGCGGGAGGGCCGCAACCTACGAGCAGTACTTC.

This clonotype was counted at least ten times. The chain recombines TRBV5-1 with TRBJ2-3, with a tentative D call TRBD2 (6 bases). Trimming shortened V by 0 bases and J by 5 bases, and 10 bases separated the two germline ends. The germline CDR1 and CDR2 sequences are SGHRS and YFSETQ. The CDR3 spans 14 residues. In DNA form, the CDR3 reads TGCGCCAGCAGCTTGGGTCAGGGAGGAGATACGCAGTATTTT. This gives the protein CASSLGQGGDTQYF.

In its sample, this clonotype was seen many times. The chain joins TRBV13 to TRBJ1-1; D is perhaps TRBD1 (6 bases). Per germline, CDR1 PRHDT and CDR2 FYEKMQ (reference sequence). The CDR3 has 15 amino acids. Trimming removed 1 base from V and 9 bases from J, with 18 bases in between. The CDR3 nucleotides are TGTGCCAGCAGCTTAGCCCTACAGGGCCGGGGGAAAGCTTTCTTT. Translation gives CASSLALQGRGKAFF.

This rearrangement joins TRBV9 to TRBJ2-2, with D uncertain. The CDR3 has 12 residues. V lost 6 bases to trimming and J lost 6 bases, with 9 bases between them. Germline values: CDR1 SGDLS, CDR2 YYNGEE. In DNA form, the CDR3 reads TGTGCCAGCACCTTAGGGTCCGGGGAGCTGTTTTTT. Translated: CASTLGSGELFF.

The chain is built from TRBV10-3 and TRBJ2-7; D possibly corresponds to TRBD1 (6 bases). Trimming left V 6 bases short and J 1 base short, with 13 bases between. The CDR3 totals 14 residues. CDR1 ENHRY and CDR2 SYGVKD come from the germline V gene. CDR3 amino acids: CAISSVGGSYEQYF. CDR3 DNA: TGTGCCATCAGCTCGGTAGGGGGTTCCTACGAGCAGTACTTC.

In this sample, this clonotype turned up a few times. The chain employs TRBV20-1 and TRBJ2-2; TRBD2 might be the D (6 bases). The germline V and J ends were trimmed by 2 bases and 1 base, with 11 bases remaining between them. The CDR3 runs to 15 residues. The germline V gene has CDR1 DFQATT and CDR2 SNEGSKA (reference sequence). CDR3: CSARIGSGNTGELFF. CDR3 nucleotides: TGCAGTGCTAGAATAGGTAGCGGGAACACCGGGGAGCTGTTTTTT.

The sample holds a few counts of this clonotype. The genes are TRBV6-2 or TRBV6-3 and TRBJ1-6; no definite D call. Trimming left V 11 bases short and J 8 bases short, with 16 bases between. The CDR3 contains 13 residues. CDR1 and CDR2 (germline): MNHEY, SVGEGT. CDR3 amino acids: CAGSRSRDSPLHF. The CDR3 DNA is TGTGCCGGTTCTAGGAGCCGAGATTCACCCCTCCACTTT.

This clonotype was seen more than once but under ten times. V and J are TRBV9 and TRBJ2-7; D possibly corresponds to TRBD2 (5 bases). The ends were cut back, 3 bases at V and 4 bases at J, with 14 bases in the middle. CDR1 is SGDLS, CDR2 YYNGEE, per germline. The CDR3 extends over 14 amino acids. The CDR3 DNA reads TGTGCCAGCAGCGCGACCAAAAGCGGATACGAGCAGTACTTC. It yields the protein CASSATKSGYEQYF. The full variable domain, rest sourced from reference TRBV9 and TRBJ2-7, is DSGVTQTPKHLITATGQRVTLRCSPRSGDLSVYWYQQSLDQGLQFLIQYYNGEERAKGNILERFSAQQFPDLHSELNLSSLELGDSALYFCASSATKSGYEQYFGPGTRLTVT.

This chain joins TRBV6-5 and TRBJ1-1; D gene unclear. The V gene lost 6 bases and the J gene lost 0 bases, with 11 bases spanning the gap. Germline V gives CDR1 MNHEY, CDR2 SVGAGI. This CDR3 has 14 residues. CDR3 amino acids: CASSETVMNTEAFF. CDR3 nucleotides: TGTGCCAGCAGCGAGACGGTCATGAACACTGAAGCTTTCTTT.

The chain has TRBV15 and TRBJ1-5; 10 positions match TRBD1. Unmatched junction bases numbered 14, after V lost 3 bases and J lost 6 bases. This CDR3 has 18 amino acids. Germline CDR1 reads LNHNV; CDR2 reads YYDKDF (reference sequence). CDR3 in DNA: TGTGCCACCAGCAGCACCGCTCCTGACAGGGGGCTAGGTCAGCCCCAGCATTTT. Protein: CATSSTAPDRGLGQPQHF.

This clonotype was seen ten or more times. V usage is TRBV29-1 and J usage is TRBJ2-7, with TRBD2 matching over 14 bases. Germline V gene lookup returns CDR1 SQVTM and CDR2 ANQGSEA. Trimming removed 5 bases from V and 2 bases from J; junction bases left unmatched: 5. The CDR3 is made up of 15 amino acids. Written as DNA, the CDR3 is TGCAGCGTTTTCGGGACTAGCGGGGGAGCCTACGAGCAGTACTTC. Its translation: CSVFGTSGGAYEQYF.

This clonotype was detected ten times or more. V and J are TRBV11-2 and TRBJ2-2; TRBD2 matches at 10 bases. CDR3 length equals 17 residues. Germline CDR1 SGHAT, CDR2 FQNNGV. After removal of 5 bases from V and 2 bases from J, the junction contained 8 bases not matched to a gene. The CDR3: CASSRSSSGGNTGELFF. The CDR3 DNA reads TGTGCCAGCAGCCGATCCTCTAGCGGGGGCAACACCGGGGAGCTGTTTTTT.

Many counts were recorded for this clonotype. Here the CDR3 reads CASRTFANTEAFF. The CDR3, as DNA: TGTGCCAGCAGAACCTTCGCGAACACTGAAGCTTTCTTT. The chain employs TRBV6-2 or TRBV6-3 and TRBJ1-1; D not resolved. Germline CDR1 and CDR2: MNHEY and SVGEGT. V lost 6 bases and J 1 base, leaving 9 bases between the germline ends. This CDR3 has 13 residues.

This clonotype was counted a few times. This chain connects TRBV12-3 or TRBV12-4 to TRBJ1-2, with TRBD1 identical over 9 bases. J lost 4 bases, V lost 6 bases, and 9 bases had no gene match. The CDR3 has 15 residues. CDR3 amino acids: CASSRQGTGIYGYTF. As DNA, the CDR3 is TGTGCCAGCAGCCGACAGGGGACAGGGATCTATGGCTACACCTTC.

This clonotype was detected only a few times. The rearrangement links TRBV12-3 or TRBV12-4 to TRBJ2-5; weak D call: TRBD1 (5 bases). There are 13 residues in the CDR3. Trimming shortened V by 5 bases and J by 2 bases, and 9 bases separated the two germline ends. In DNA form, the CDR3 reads TGTGCCAGCAGTGGGGCCGCTCAAGAGACCCAGTACTTC. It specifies CASSGAAQETQYF.

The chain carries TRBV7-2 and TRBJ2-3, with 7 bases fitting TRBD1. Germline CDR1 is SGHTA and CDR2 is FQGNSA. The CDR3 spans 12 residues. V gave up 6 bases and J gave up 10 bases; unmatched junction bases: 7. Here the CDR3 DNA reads TGTGCCAGCAGGGGGCAGGGGGTGTCGCAGTATTTT. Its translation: CASRGQGVSQYF.

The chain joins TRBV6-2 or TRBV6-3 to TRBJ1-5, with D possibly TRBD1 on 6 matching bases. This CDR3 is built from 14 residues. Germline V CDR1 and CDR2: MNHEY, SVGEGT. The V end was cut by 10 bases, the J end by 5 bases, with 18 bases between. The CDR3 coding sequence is TGTGCCACCGCGAGTGACAGGAGTTATCAGCCCCAGCATTTT. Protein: CATASDRSYQPQHF.

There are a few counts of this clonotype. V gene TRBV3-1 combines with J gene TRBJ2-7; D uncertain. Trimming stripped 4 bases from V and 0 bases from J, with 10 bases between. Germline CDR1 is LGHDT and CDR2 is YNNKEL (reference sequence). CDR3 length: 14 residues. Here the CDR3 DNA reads TGTGCCAGCAGCCGCGAGCGCCACTCCTACGAGCAGTACTTC. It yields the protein CASSRERHSYEQYF.

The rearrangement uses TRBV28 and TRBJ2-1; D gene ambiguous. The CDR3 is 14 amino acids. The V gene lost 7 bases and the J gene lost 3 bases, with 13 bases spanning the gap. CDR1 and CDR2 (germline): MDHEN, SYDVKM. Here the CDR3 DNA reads TGTGCCAGCACCCCTTCCGGCAGCTACAATGAGCAGTTCTTC. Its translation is CASTPSGSYNEQFF.

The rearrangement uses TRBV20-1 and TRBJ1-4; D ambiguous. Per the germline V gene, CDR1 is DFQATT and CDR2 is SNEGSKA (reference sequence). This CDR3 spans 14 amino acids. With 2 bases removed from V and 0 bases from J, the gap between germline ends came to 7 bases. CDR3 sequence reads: CSARRAATNEKLFF. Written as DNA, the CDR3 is TGCAGTGCTAGACGGGCTGCAACTAATGAAAAACTGTTTTTT.

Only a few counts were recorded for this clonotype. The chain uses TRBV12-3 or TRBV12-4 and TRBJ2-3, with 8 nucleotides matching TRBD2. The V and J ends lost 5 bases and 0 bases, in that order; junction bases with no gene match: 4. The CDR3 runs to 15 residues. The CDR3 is CASSKTSASTDTQYF. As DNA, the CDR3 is TGTGCCAGCAGTAAGACTAGCGCGAGCACAGATACGCAGTATTTT.

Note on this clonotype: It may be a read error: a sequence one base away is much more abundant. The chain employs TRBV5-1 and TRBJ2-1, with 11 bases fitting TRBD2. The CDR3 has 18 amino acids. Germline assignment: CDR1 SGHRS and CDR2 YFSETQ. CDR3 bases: TGCGCCAGCAGCTTGGGGTTGGGACTAGCGGTTTCCTACAATGAGCAGATCTTC. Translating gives CASSLGLGLAVSYNEQIF.

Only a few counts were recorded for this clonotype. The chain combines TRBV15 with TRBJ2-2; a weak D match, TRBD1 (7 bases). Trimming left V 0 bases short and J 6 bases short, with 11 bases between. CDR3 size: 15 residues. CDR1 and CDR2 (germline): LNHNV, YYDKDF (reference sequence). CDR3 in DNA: TGTGCCACCAGCAGAGATGACAGGGAGGCCGGGGAGCTGTTTTTT. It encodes CATSRDDREAGELFF.

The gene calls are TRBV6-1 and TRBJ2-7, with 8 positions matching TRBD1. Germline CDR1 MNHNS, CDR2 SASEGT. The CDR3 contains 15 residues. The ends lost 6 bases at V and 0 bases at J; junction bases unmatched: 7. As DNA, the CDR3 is TGTGCCAGCAGCGAGGGGACAGGACCCTCCTACGAGCAGTACTTC. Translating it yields CASSEGTGPSYEQYF.

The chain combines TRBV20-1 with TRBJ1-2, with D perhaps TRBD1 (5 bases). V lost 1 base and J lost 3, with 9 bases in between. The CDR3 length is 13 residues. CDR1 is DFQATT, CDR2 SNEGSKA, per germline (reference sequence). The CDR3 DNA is TGCAGTGCTAGAGGGTCAGGGCACTATGGCTACACCTTC. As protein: CSARGSGHYGYTF.

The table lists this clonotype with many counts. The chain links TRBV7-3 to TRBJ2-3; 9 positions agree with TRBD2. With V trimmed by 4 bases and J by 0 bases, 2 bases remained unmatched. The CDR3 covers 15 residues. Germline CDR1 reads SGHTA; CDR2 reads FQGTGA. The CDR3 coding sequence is TGTGCCAGCAGCTGGACTAGCGTTAGCACAGATACGCAGTATTTT. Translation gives CASSWTSVSTDTQYF.

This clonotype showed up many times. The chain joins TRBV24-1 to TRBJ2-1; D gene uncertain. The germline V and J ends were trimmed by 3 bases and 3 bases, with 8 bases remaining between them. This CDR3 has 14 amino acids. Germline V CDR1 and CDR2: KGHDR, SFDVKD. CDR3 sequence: CATSDGGIYNEQFF. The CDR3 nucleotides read TGTGCCACCAGTGATGGTGGGATCTACAATGAGCAGTTCTTC.